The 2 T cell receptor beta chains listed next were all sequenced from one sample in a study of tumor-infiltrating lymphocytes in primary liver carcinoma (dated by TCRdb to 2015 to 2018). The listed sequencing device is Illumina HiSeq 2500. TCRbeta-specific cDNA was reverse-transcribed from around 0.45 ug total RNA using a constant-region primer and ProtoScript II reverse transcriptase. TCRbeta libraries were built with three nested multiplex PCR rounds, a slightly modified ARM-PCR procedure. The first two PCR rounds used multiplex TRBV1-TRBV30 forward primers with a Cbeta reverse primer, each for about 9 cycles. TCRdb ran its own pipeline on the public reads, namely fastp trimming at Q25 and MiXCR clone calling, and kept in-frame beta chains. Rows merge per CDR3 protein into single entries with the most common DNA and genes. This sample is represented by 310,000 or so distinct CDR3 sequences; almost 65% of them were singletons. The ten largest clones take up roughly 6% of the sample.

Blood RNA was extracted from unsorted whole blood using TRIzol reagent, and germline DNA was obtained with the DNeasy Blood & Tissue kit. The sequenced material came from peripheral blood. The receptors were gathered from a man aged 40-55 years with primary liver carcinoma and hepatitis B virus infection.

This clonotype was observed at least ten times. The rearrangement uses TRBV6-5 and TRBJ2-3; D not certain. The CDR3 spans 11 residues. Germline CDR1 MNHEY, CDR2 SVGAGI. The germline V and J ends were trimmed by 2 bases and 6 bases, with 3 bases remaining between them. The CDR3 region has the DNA TGTGCCAGCAGTTACCAGGATACGCAGTATTTT. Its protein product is CASSYQDTQYF.

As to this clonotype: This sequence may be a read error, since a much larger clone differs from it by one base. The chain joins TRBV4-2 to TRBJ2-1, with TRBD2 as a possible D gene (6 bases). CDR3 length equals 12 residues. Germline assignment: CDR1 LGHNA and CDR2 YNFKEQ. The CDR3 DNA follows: TGTGTCAGCAGCCAAGATCGGGAGTATCCGTTCTTC. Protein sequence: CVSSQDREYPFF.